This TCR beta chain was retrieved from a study of T cell responses to AZD1222 COVID-19 vaccine. The length of the CDR3 is 14 residues. Trimming shortened V by 4 bases and J by 5 bases, and 14 bases separated the two germline ends. Germline loops: CDR1 KGHDR, CDR2 SFDVKD. TCRdb's copy holds only in-frame clones and misses some; the assay was immunoSEQ multiplex PCR. The repertoire holds more than 90,000 clones, with roughly 90% as singletons. The receptor was isolated from an adult who received the AZD1222 COVID-19 vaccine. Sample: peripheral blood, taken 28 days after the second AZD1222 dose. The chain is built from TRBV24-1 and TRBJ2-7; D is perhaps TRBD1 or TRBD2 (7 bases each). Written as DNA, the CDR3 is TGTGCCACCAGTGACCCCAGGGGGGGCAACGAGCAGTACTTC. This codes for CATSDPRGGNEQYF.